This T cell receptor beta chain derives from a study of T cells after yellow fever vaccination. This CDR3 has 18 residues. Germline CDR1 SGDLS, CDR2 YYNGEE. The V gene end was trimmed by 5 bases and the J gene end by 5 bases; junction bases not matched to a gene: 17. Worth noting for this clonotype: The target antigen is unknown.

5'RACE template switching generated TCR cDNA, adding a universal primer site and UMIs. TCRdb reprocessed the 5' RACE reads with MiXCR, giving one entry per CDR3 protein. This sample yields around 350,000 distinct CDR3 sequences, of which 11% are seen a single time; less than 20% belongs to the top ten. General study points: High-abundance clonotypes from the bulk population could contaminate FACS-sorted repertoires. Weaker overall was a secondary response that nonetheless peaked faster, on day 5 versus 15. Most clones from primary vaccination resurfaced after the booster (under 97% CD4, 88% CD8).

The gene calls are TRBV9 and TRBJ2-2; 8 bases match TRBD2. This sequence was found in a man aged 18 to 30 who received the YFV17D yellow fever vaccine. The sequences come from PBMCs, collected on the day of the first yellow fever vaccination. The DNA for the CDR3 is TGTGCCAGCAGTAGGGCGGTATACGGGGGGGCCCGGACCGGGGAGCTGTTTTTT. This encodes CASSRAVYGGARTGELFF.